These 30 T cell receptor beta chains came from one sample sequenced in a study of PD-1 blockade in mismatch repair-deficient tumors. Documented time point: approximately ten-day in vitro stimulation with candidate neoantigen peptide 7. These receptors are not linked to any known antigen. This table comes from immunoSEQ multiplex PCR, and its TCRdb copy is limited to in-frame clones, with some not included. The sample has thousands of clones, 75% to 90% seen once. Source: cells cultured in vitro, taken from a patient treated with pembrolizumab. These receptors came from an adult with mismatch repair-deficient cancer.

V usage is TRBV19 and J usage is TRBJ2-7; D call uncertain. V lost 5 bases and J 1 base, leaving 6 bases between the germline ends. Germline loops: CDR1 LNHDA, CDR2 SQIVND (reference sequence). The CDR3 loop spans 12 amino acids. The CDR3 protein is CASSLGSYEQYF. Written as DNA, the CDR3 is TGTGCCAGTAGTCTGGGATCCTACGAGCAGTACTTC.

J is TRBJ2-3 and V is TRBV29-1, with 7 bases aligning to TRBD2. Losses at the gene ends were 6 bases for V and 0 bases for J; bases not matched to a gene: 6. CDR3 length equals 14 residues. Germline V gives CDR1 SQVTM, CDR2 ANQGSEA. The chain's CDR3 is CSVRDYTSTDTQYF. CDR3 coding DNA: TGCAGCGTACGGGACTACACTAGCACAGATACGCAGTATTTT.

The V gene is TRBV5-4, the J gene TRBJ2-7; D not certain. Germline CDR1 is SGHNT and CDR2 is YYREEE (reference sequence). With 2 bases removed from V and 0 bases from J, the gap between germline ends came to 15 bases. The CDR3 totals 16 residues. The CDR3 sequence is CASSLSHKRSSYEQYF. The CDR3 DNA follows: TGTGCCAGCAGCTTATCCCATAAGCGCTCCTCCTACGAGCAGTACTTC.

This clone appeared once. The chain carries TRBV5-1 and TRBJ2-2; 12 positions match TRBD1. The CDR3 is 15 residues long. The V gene's germline CDR1 is SGHRS and CDR2 YFSETQ. With V trimmed by 4 bases and J by 6 bases, 4 bases remained unmatched. The CDR3: CASSIGTGGPGELFF. The CDR3 nucleotides read TGCGCCAGCAGCATCGGGACAGGGGGCCCCGGGGAGCTGTTTTTT.

CDR3 nucleotides: TGTGCCAGCAGCCCTCGGACTAGCGTCTACGAACGGGGAGAGACCCAGTACTTC. This gives the protein CASSPRTSVYERGETQYF. The chain couples TRBV7-3 to TRBJ2-5; 9 positions match TRBD2. Germline V gene sequence: CDR1 SGHTA, CDR2 FQGTGA. The CDR3 extends over 18 amino acids. V dropped 5 bases and J dropped 4; count of bases not matched to a gene: 17.

J is TRBJ2-5 and V is TRBV5-4; the D gene is possibly TRBD2 (5 bases). The CDR3 extends over 14 amino acids. V was pared by 1 base and J by 7 bases, with 14 bases between. The germline V gene has CDR1 SGHNT and CDR2 YYREEE (reference sequence). The CDR3 loop is CASSLFEGWVTQYF. The CDR3 nucleotides are TGTGCCAGCAGCTTGTTCGAGGGTTGGGTGACCCAGTACTTC.

CDR3 residues: CASSQELGGRTGELFF. The CDR3 DNA is TGCGCCAGCAGCCAAGAGTTAGGAGGGAGAACAGGGGAGCTGTTTTTT. The chain employs TRBV4-1 and TRBJ2-2; weak D call: TRBD2 (6 bases). V was clipped by 0 bases and J by 8 bases, with 16 bases between them. CDR3 length: 16 amino acids. Germline V CDR1 and CDR2: MGHRA, YSYEKL.

The chain carries TRBV4-2 and TRBJ2-1; perhaps TRBD1 as D (6 bases). With 4 bases removed from V and 0 bases from J, the gap between germline ends came to 19 bases. This CDR3 is built from 18 residues. Germline assignment: CDR1 LGHNA and CDR2 YNFKEQ. The CDR3 reads CASSRWGLAKSSYNEQFF. The CDR3 nucleotides are TGTGCCAGCAGCCGCTGGGGGCTAGCAAAAAGCTCCTACAATGAGCAGTTCTTC.

The chain has TRBV27 and TRBJ2-7; D ambiguous. Germline lookup yields CDR1 MNHEY and CDR2 SMNVEV (reference sequence). The CDR3 contains 14 residues. The ends were cut back, 4 bases at V and 3 bases at J, with 13 bases in the middle. This CDR3 reads CASSSVSRIYEQYF. The DNA for the CDR3 is TGTGCCAGCAGTTCGGTTAGCAGAATCTACGAGCAGTACTTC.

The rearrangement joins TRBV28 to TRBJ2-7, with 10 nucleotides matching TRBD2. V dropped 2 bases and J dropped 4; count of bases not matched to a gene: 2. The CDR3 runs to 14 residues. Germline V gene sequence: CDR1 MDHEN, CDR2 SYDVKM. The CDR3 DNA follows: TGTGCCAGCAGTTTAAATAGCGGGAGGTACGAGCAGTACTTC. It encodes CASSLNSGRYEQYF.

This chain joins TRBV5-1 and TRBJ1-4; 7 nucleotides align to TRBD1. The CDR3 is made up of 17 amino acids. Germline V gene data show CDR1 as SGHRS and CDR2 as YFSETQ. V lost 0 bases and J lost 10; bases outside the gene matches: 15. The DNA of the CDR3 is TGCGCCAGCAGCTTGGACCCGGGACAGTCCTTTCATGGAAAACTGTTTTTT. This gives the protein CASSLDPGQSFHGKLFF. The whole variable domain, remainder taken from reference TRBV5-1 and TRBJ1-4, is KAGVTQTPRYLIKTRGQQVTLSCSPISGHRSVSWYQQTPGQGLQFLFEYFSETQRNKGNFPGRFSGRQFSNSRSEMNVSTLELGDSALYLCASSLDPGQSFHGKLFFGSGTQLSVL.

V and J are TRBV6-1 and TRBJ2-4, with unresolved D. The CDR3 totals 15 residues. V shed 2 bases and J shed 3 bases, with 11 bases lying between them. Germline V gene data show CDR1 as MNHNS and CDR2 as SASEGT. The CDR3 DNA reads TGTGCCAGCAGTGAACTAACTTCGGACAAAAACATTCAGTACTTC. Translating it yields CASSELTSDKNIQYF.

The chain has TRBV28 and TRBJ1-2, with 7 bases lining up with TRBD1. The trim removed 5 bases at V and 6 bases at J, leaving 3 bases unmatched. CDR3 size: 12 residues. Germline lookup yields CDR1 MDHEN and CDR2 SYDVKM. The CDR3 DNA reads as TGTGCCAGCAGTCTAGACAGGGATGGCTACACCTTC. Translation gives CASSLDRDGYTF.

In this sample, this clone turned up once. The V call is TRBV5-1, the J call TRBJ2-7, with a tentative D call TRBD2 (5 bases). This CDR3 is built from 15 residues. V was cut by 0 bases and J by 1 base, with 11 bases left in between. CDR1 is SGHRS, CDR2 YFSETQ, per germline. The CDR3 DNA is TGCGCCAGCAGCTTGGGGGGAGACCTGTCCTACGAGCAGTACTTC. Its protein product is CASSLGGDLSYEQYF. The whole variable domain, remainder taken from reference TRBV5-1 and TRBJ2-7, is KAGVTQTPRYLIKTRGQQVTLSCSPISGHRSVSWYQQTPGQGLQFLFEYFSETQRNKGNFPGRFSGRQFSNSRSEMNVSTLELGDSALYLCASSLGGDLSYEQYFGPGTRLTVT.

The V gene is TRBV5-1, the J gene TRBJ2-7; perhaps TRBD1 as D (5 bases). The CDR3 runs 14 residues. V was pared by 2 bases and J by 2 bases, with 11 bases between. Germline V lookup: CDR1 SGHRS, CDR2 YFSETQ. The CDR3 is CASSFSTDAYEQYF. The CDR3 nucleotides read TGCGCCAGCAGCTTTTCGACAGATGCCTACGAGCAGTACTTC.

The chain links TRBV27 to TRBJ1-6, with D maybe TRBD1 (6 bases). The CDR3 sequence is 13 residues long. V was clipped by 3 bases and J by 11 bases, with 11 bases between them. Germline V gene data show CDR1 as MNHEY and CDR2 as SMNVEV (reference sequence). This chain's CDR3 is CASSFTGSAPLHF. The CDR3 bases are TGTGCCAGCAGTTTCACAGGGAGCGCACCCCTCCACTTT.

This clone occurred a few times. This sequence joins TRBV5-1 and TRBJ2-7, with 8 bases that match TRBD2. This CDR3 is 14 amino acids long. The V gene end was trimmed by 7 bases and the J gene end by 7 bases; junction bases not matched to a gene: 13. Germline CDR1 SGHRS, CDR2 YFSETQ. In nucleotides, the CDR3 is TGCGCCAGCCAGGTCACGAGCGGGAGTCGAGAGCAGTACTTC. This sequence encodes CASQVTSGSREQYF.

The V gene is TRBV29-1, the J gene TRBJ2-7, with D unresolved. The CDR3 covers 12 residues. Germline lookup yields CDR1 SQVTM and CDR2 ANQGSEA. V dropped 5 bases and J dropped 2 bases, with 10 bases sitting between them. The CDR3 DNA follows: TGCAGCGTTCAGAAGGGAACCTACGAGCAGTACTTC. This translates into CSVQKGTYEQYF.

The rearrangement links TRBV27 to TRBJ1-4; no clear D gene. The CDR3 totals 14 residues. Germline values: CDR1 MNHEY, CDR2 SMNVEV (reference sequence). The V end lost 0 bases, the J end lost 4 bases, and 6 bases lay between the germline ends. CDR3 bases: TGTGCCAGCAGTTTATCCTCCTATAATGAAAAACTGTTTTTT. This sequence encodes CASSLSSYNEKLFF.

The rearrangement joins TRBV29-1 to TRBJ2-7; D gene uncertain. CDR3 length equals 12 residues. Germline V gene lookup returns CDR1 SQVTM and CDR2 ANQGSEA. V shed 4 bases and J shed 2 bases, with 9 bases lying between them. The CDR3 region is CSVGRPTYEQYF. CDR3 DNA: TGCAGCGTTGGACGTCCCACCTACGAGCAGTACTTC.

V is TRBV28 and J is TRBJ1-1; D remains ambiguous. The CDR3 spans 14 residues. Germline values: CDR1 MDHEN, CDR2 SYDVKM. Trimming removed 6 bases at V and 0 bases at J, with 11 bases between. CDR3 DNA: TGTGCCAGCAGGTTAGCGGGGATGAACACTGAAGCTTTCTTT. This encodes CASRLAGMNTEAFF.

The genes are TRBV9 and TRBJ1-1, with D possibly matching TRBD1 (5 bases). Germline assignment: CDR1 SGDLS and CDR2 YYNGEE. The CDR3 extends over 14 amino acids. V lost 2 bases, J lost 0 bases, and 8 bases lay in between. The CDR3 DNA reads TGTGCCAGCAGCGTGATGGACATGAACACTGAAGCTTTCTTT. Amino acids: CASSVMDMNTEAFF.

This chain links TRBV2 with TRBJ2-5, with D perhaps TRBD2 (6 bases). The ends were cut back, 4 bases at V and 7 bases at J, with 13 bases in the middle. Germline values: CDR1 SNHLY, CDR2 FYNNEI. The CDR3 is 13 amino acids. DNA for the CDR3: TGTGCCAGCAGTGCGGGAGCACTAGGGACCCAGTACTTC. Protein product: CASSAGALGTQYF.

The chain couples TRBV30 to TRBJ1-1, with D unclear. This CDR3 is built from 13 residues. Trimming removed 0 bases at V and 8 bases at J, with 13 bases between. Germline V gene sequence: CDR1 GTSNPN, CDR2 SVGIG (reference sequence). The CDR3 loop reads CAWSVLSTAEAFF. The CDR3 DNA sequence: TGTGCCTGGAGTGTACTCTCTACAGCCGAAGCTTTCTTT.

The rearrangement joins TRBV18 to TRBJ2-1; 10 bases are a match to TRBD2. The CDR3 is made up of 15 amino acids. The V and J ends lost 4 bases and 5 bases, in that order; junction bases with no gene match: 5. Germline CDR1 and CDR2: KGHSH and LQKENI. The CDR3 reads CASSQTSGLDNEQFF. The DNA for the CDR3 is TGTGCCAGCTCACAGACTAGCGGGCTGGACAATGAGCAGTTCTTC.

V and J are TRBV4-1 and TRBJ2-1; possibly TRBD2 for D (6 bases). The length of the CDR3 is 14 residues. Per the germline V gene, CDR1 is MGHRA and CDR2 is YSYEKL. V shed 0 bases and J shed 6 bases, with 9 bases lying between them. The CDR3 here is CASSQERESNEQFF. CDR3 DNA: TGCGCCAGCAGCCAAGAGCGGGAAAGCAATGAGCAGTTCTTC.

The chain couples TRBV7-8 to TRBJ2-1, with 9 bases matching TRBD2. The length of the CDR3 is 18 residues. The V and J ends lost 1 base and 9 bases, in that order; junction bases with no gene match: 16. CDR1 is SGHVS and CDR2 is FQNEAQ in the germline V gene. The DNA for the CDR3 is TGTGCCAGCAGCTTAGGGTCGGTAGCGGGAGATAGGGTTAGTGAGCAGTTCTTC. Protein product: CASSLGSVAGDRVSEQFF.

The chain has TRBV10-3 and TRBJ2-1; TRBD2 matches at 12 bases. Germline CDR1 is ENHRY and CDR2 is SYGVKD. V was pared by 3 bases and J by 2 bases, with 5 bases of the junction left unmatched. The CDR3 has 17 residues. DNA of the CDR3: TGTGCCATCAGTGACCCAGGGACTAGCGGGCCCTACAATGAGCAGTTCTTC. Protein sequence: CAISDPGTSGPYNEQFF.

The J gene is TRBJ1-5, the V gene TRBV15; unclear D gene. Germline V lookup: CDR1 LNHNV, CDR2 YYDKDF (reference sequence). Deletions cut 0 bases from V and 2 bases from J, with 5 bases between. The CDR3 is 14 amino acids. As DNA, the CDR3 is TGTGCCACCAGCAGAGACCAGGGCAATCAGCCCCAGCATTTT. Its protein is CATSRDQGNQPQHF.

J is TRBJ1-5 and V is TRBV28; D is ambiguous. CDR1 MDHEN and CDR2 SYDVKM come from the germline V gene. The CDR3 runs to 15 residues. Trimming stripped 2 bases from V and 0 bases from J, with 8 bases between. The chain's CDR3 is CASSLRQDSNQPQHF. The CDR3, as DNA: TGTGCCAGCAGTTTACGGCAGGATAGCAATCAGCCCCAGCATTTT. The full variable domain, completed using reference TRBV28 and TRBJ1-5, is DVKVTQSSRYLVKRTGEKVFLECVQDMDHENMFWYRQDPGLGLRLIYFSYDVKMKEKGDIPEGYSVSREKKERFSLILESASTNQTSMYLCASSLRQDSNQPQHFGDGTRLSIL.